Here is one T cell receptor beta chain with its context. Its specificity is not known. The source of the sample is a study of shared clonotypes between healthy human individuals. Looking at the study overall: Each donor's CD4 naive and CD4 memory cells filled three plates apiece, CD8 naive two, and CD8 memory one.

At a deep level, the assay was run. TCRdb's table, derived via immunoSEQ multiplex PCR, lists solely in-frame clones and lacks some. There are roughly 380,000 clones in the sample; 96% occur only once, and less than 0.35% lies in the top ten. V was pared by 8 bases and J by 1 base, with 11 bases between. CDR1 is WSHSY, CDR2 SAAADI, per germline. The CDR3 spans 14 residues. Study findings and constraints: A reduction in generation probabilities was seen for non-shared clonotypes relative to those shared by all four donors.

The receptor's source is a man aged 30 to 45 in good health. Sequenced sample: memory CD8+ T cells sorted from blood. Regarding subset: CD45RO+ cells pooled with CCR7-negative TemRA cells. The chain links TRBV10-2 to TRBJ2-2; no clear D gene. Here the CDR3 reads CASQNKGNTGELFF. As DNA, the CDR3 is TGCGCCAGCCAAAATAAAGGGAACACCGGGGAGCTGTTTTTT.